Listed here are 11 T cell receptor beta chains from one sample, sequenced in a study of blood T cell repertoires in COVID-19. The assay was immunoSEQ multiplex PCR, and TCRdb's table has in-frame clones only and misses some. The table records about 82,000 clones, about 89% of them present only once. The sequencing input was PBMCs or T cells enriched from blood (not recorded which). The receptor set was obtained from a woman aged 45-65 years with acute COVID-19.

With respect to this clone: The same CDR3 arises from other DNA sequences in this sample as well. The rearrangement uses TRBV5-1 and TRBJ1-2, with 7 bases fitting TRBD1. Germline V CDR1 and CDR2: SGHRS, YFSETQ. The CDR3 sequence is 14 residues long. J gave up 2 bases and V 4 bases, and 5 bases lay outside the gene matches. As DNA, the CDR3 is TGCGCCAGCAGCCCGAGACAGGGAAACTATGGCTACACCTTC. Its translation: CASSPRQGNYGYTF.

This chain uses TRBV6-5 with TRBJ1-1; maybe TRBD1 (5 bases). CDR1 MNHEY and CDR2 SVGAGI come from the germline V gene. Trimming left V 3 bases short and J 6 bases short, with 17 bases between. This CDR3 has 15 amino acids. The CDR3 nucleotides are TGTGCCAGCAGTTATTCCCCATCAGGAGGGGCTGAAGCTTTCTTT. Translating gives CASSYSPSGGAEAFF.

The sample holds one count of this clone. The chain is built from TRBV6-6 and TRBJ1-5; D not certain. The CDR3 consists of 15 residues. Germline lookup yields CDR1 MNHNY and CDR2 SVGAGI (reference sequence). V dropped 4 bases and J dropped 1 base, with 11 bases sitting between them. The CDR3 reads CASSFLDGSNQPQHF. The CDR3, as DNA: TGTGCCAGCAGTTTCCTCGACGGGAGCAATCAGCCCCAGCATTTT.

This clone has a single count. The chain joins TRBV27 to TRBJ2-1; TRBD2 matches at 7 bases. The CDR3 has 16 amino acids. V lost 6 bases to trimming and J lost 3 bases; unmatched junction nucleotides: 11. Germline CDR1 reads MNHEY; CDR2 reads SMNVEV (reference sequence). This chain's CDR3 is CASSYNGRRDYNEQFF. The CDR3 nucleotides are TGTGCCAGCAGCTACAACGGGAGGCGGGACTACAATGAGCAGTTCTTC.

This chain joins TRBV28 and TRBJ1-3; no clear D. CDR3 length: 15 residues. Germline CDR1 MDHEN, CDR2 SYDVKM. V lost 3 bases to trimming and J lost 0 bases, with 9 bases between them. The CDR3 DNA reads as TGTGCCAGCAGTTTTTCCATTCCCTCTGGAAACACCATATATTTT. Translation: CASSFSIPSGNTIYF.

This rearrangement joins TRBV2 to TRBJ2-1; TRBD1 agrees at 11 bases. The V and J ends lost 6 bases and 6 bases, in that order; junction bases with no gene match: 10. Germline values: CDR1 SNHLY, CDR2 FYNNEI. The CDR3 sequence is 16 residues long. CDR3 coding DNA: TGTGCCAGCAGCGCTCGGACAGGGGGCTTCGTCAATGAGCAGTTCTTC. Amino acids: CASSARTGGFVNEQFF.

The rearrangement links TRBV27 to TRBJ1-1; D uncertain. CDR3 length equals 13 residues. Trimming removed 6 bases at V and 3 bases at J, with 11 bases between. CDR1 and CDR2 (germline): MNHEY, SMNVEV (reference sequence). The CDR3 coding sequence is TGTGCCAGCAGCCTATCCGGGGACACTGAAGCTTTCTTT. Encoded protein: CASSLSGDTEAFF.

This chain uses TRBV7-6 with TRBJ2-5; 10 bases are shared with TRBD2. The CDR3 has 17 residues. Germline V gives CDR1 SGHVS, CDR2 FNYEAQ. V was clipped by 2 bases and J by 13 bases; unmatched bases: 19. This CDR3 is CASSLSLAGAARGTRYF. The CDR3 bases are TGTGCCAGCAGCTTAAGTCTAGCGGGAGCTGCACGGGGGACCAGGTACTTC. The entire variable domain, with the rest obtained from reference TRBV7-6 and TRBJ2-5, is as follows: GAGVSQSPRYKVTKRGQDVALRCDPISGHVSLYWYRQALGQGPEFLTYFNYEAQQDKSGLPNDRFSAERPEGSISTLTIQRTEQRDSAMYRCASSLSLAGAARGTRYFGPGTRLLVL.

The rearrangement uses TRBV7-2 and TRBJ1-6, with D unclear. There are 13 residues in the CDR3. V was clipped by 2 bases and J by 7 bases, with 6 bases between them. The germline CDR1 and CDR2 sequences are SGHTA and FQGNSA. CDR3 DNA: TGTGCCAGCAGCTTACCAGTAAATTCACCCCTCCACTTT. It is translated as CASSLPVNSPLHF.

This chain links TRBV27 with TRBJ2-7, with TRBD1 matching over 7 bases. V was clipped by 7 bases and J by 5 bases; unmatched bases: 11. The CDR3 extends over 14 amino acids. From germline, CDR1 is MNHEY and CDR2 SMNVEV (reference sequence). The CDR3 DNA follows: TGTGCCAGCACCTGGGCAGGGGGATCAAACGAGCAGTACTTC. Its translation: CASTWAGGSNEQYF.

The chain combines TRBV5-1 with TRBJ2-7, with 14 bases aligning to TRBD2. V shed 0 bases, J shed 2 bases, and the junction held 7 bases outside the gene matches. The CDR3 has 18 amino acids. Germline CDR1 SGHRS, CDR2 YFSETQ. CDR3 bases: TGCGCCAGCAGCTTGGGCACACGGACTAGCGGGAGGACCTACGAGCAGTACTTC. Translation gives CASSLGTRTSGRTYEQYF. Complete variable domain (other parts from reference TRBV5-1 and TRBJ2-7): KAGVTQTPRYLIKTRGQQVTLSCSPISGHRSVSWYQQTPGQGLQFLFEYFSETQRNKGNFPGRFSGRQFSNSRSEMNVSTLELGDSALYLCASSLGTRTSGRTYEQYFGPGTRLTVT.